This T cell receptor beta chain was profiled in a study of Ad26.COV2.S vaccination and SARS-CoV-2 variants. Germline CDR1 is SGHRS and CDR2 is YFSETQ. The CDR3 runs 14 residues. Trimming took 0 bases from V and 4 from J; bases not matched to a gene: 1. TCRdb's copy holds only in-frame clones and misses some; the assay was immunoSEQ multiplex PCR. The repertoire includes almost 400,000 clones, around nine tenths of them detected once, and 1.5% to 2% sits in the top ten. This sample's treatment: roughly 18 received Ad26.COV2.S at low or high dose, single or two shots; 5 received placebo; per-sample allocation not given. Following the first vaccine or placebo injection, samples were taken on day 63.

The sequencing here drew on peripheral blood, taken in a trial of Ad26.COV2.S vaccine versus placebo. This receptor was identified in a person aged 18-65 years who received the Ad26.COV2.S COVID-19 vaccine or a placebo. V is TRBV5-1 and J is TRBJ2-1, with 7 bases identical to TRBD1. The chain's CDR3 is CASSLEGQYNEQFF. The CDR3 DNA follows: TGCGCCAGCAGCTTGGAGGGACAGTACAATGAGCAGTTCTTC.